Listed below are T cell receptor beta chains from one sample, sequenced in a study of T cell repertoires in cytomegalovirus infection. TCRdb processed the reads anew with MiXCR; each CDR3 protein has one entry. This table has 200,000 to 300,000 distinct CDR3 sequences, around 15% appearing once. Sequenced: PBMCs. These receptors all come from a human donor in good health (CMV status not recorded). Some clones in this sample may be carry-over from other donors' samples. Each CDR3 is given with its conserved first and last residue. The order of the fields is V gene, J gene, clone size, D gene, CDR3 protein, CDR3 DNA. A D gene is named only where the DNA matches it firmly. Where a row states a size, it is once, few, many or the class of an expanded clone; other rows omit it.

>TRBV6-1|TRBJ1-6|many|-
CASRATGSSYNSPLHF
TGTGCCAGCAGAGCAACAGGGAGCTCCTATAATTCACCCCTCCACTTT
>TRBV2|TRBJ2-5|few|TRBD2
CASRRLPAGEGETQYF
TGTGCCAGCAGACGACTACCAGCGGGAGAGGGAGAGACCCAGTACTTC
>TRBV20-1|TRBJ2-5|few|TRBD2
CSAGGSLGLAYETQYF
TGCAGTGCTGGTGGTAGCCTGGGACTAGCTTATGAGACCCAGTACTTC
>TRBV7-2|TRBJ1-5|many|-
CASSLGGLGQPQHF
TGTGCCAGCAGCTTAGGGGGCTTGGGGCAGCCCCAGCATTTT
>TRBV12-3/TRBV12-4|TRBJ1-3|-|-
CASRSQRGWNTIYF
TGTGCCAGCAGGAGTCAGAGGGGTTGGAACACCATATATTTT
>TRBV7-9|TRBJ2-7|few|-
CASSLDRTPPGEQYF
TGTGCCAGCAGCTTGGATCGGACCCCTCCTGGCGAGCAGTACTTC
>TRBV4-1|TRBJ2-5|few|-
CASSQEGGAGGMKTQYF
TGCGCCAGCAGCCAAGAAGGGGGGGCCGGGGGCATGAAGACCCAGTACTTC
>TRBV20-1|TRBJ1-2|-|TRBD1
CSARFGQGINGYTF
TGCAGTGCTAGATTCGGACAGGGGATAAATGGCTACACCTTC
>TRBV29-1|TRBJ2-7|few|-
CSVVLARGDEQYF
TGCAGCGTTGTGCTAGCGAGAGGAGACGAGCAGTACTTC
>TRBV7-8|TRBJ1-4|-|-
CASSITGGAEKLFF
TGTGCCAGCAGCATAACCGGGGGCGCTGAAAAACTGTTTTTT
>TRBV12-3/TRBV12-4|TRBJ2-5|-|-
CASSLRGNRPGETQYF
TGTGCCAGCAGTCTCCGGGGCAATAGACCGGGGGAGACCCAGTACTTC
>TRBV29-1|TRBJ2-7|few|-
CSVEASRGDHEQYF
TGCAGCGTTGAAGCCTCTCGCGGGGACCACGAGCAGTACTTC
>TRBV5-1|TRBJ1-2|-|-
CASSLGGTESYGYTF
TGCGCCAGCAGCTTGGGTGGGACGGAGTCCTATGGCTACACCTTC
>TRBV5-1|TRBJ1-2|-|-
CASGGEIGYGYTF
TGCGCCAGCGGAGGGGAAATCGGCTATGGCTACACCTTC
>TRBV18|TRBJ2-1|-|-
CASSPPDLNEQFF
TGTGCCAGCTCACCACCAGACCTCAATGAGCAGTTCTTC
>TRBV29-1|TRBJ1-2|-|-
CSGGINYGYTF
TGCAGCGGCGGGATTAACTATGGCTACACCTTC
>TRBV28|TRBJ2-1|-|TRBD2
CASTKRSSGTAEQFF
TGTGCCAGCACCAAAAGGAGTAGCGGGACGGCTGAGCAGTTCTTC
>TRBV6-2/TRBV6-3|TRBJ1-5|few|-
CASSYRGTVNQPQHF
TGTGCCAGCAGTTACAGAGGAACCGTCAATCAGCCCCAGCATTTT
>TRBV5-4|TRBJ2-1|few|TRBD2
CASSAGASNEQFF
TGTGCCAGCAGCGCGGGAGCCAGCAATGAGCAGTTCTTC
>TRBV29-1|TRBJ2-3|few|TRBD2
CSVGLAGGPRRTDTQYF
TGCAGCGTTGGCCTAGCGGGGGGGCCACGAAGGACAGATACGCAGTATTTT
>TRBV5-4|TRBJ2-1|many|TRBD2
CASSSRLAGGRNEQFF
TGTGCCAGCAGCTCTCGGCTAGCGGGAGGTAGAAATGAGCAGTTCTTC
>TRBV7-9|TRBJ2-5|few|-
CASSLSVGLETQYF
TGTGCCAGCAGCTTATCGGTGGGATTGGAGACCCAGTACTTC
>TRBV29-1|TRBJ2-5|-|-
CSVVDSTQYF
TGCAGCGTTGTTGATTCGACCCAGTACTTC
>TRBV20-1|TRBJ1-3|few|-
CSARDTQGALPGNTIYF
TGCAGTGCTAGAGATACCCAGGGCGCGTTACCTGGAAACACCATATATTTT
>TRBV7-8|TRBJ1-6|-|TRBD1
CASSLEGGQNYNSPLHF
TGTGCCAGCAGCTTAGAAGGGGGACAGAATTATAATTCACCCCTCCACTTT
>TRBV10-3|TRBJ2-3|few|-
CATLHGSLRNF
TGTGCCACCCTCCACGGGAGCCTCCGTAATTTT